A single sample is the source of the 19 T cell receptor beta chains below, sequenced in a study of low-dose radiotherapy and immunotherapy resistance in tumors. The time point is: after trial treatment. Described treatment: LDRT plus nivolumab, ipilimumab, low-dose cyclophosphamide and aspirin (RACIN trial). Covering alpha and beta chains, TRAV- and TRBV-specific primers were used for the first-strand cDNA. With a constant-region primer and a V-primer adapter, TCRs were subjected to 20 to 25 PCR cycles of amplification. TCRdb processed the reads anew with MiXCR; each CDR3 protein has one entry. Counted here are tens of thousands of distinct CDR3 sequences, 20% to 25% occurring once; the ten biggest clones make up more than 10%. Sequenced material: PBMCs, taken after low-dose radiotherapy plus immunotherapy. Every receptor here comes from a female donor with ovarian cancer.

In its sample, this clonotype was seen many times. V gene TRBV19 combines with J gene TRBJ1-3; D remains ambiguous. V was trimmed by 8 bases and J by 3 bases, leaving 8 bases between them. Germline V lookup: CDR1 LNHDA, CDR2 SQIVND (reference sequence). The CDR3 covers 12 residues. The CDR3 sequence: CASQYLGNTIYF. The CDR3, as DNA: TGTGCCAGTCAATACCTTGGAAACACCATATATTTT.

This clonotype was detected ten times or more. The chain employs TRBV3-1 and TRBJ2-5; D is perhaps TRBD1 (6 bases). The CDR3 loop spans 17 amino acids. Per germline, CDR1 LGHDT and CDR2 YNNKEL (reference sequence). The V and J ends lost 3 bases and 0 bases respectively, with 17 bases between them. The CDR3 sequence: CASSQGPDRLYQETQYF. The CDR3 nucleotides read TGTGCCAGCAGCCAGGGCCCAGACAGGCTGTACCAAGAGACCCAGTACTTC.

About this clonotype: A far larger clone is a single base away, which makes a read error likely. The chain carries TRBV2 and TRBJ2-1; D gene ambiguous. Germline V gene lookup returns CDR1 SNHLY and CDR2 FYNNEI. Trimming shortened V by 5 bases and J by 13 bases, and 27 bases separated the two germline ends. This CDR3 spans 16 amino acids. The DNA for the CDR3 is TGTGCCAGCAGTATCTCTCATGGTAGCCCCACAGAGACCCAGTTCTTC. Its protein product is CASSISHGSPTETQFF.

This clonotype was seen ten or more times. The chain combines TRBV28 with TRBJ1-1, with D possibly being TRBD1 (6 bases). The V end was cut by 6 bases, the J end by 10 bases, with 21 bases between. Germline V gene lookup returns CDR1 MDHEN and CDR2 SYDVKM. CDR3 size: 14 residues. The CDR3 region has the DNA TGTGCCAGCAGCTTTACCGGGACACCCAACGGAGCTTTCTTT. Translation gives CASSFTGTPNGAFF.

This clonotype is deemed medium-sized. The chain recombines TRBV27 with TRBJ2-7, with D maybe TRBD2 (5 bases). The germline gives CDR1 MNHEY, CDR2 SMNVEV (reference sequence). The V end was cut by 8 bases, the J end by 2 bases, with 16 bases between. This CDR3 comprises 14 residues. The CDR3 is CASRPGRAPYEQYF. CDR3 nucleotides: TGTGCCAGCCGCCCCGGGCGGGCCCCCTACGAGCAGTACTTC.

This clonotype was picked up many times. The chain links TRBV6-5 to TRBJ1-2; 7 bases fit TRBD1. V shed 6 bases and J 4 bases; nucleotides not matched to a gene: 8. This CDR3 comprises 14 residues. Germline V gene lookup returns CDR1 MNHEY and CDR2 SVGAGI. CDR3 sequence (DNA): TGTGCCAGCAGCCGCCTAGGACAGGTCTATGGCTACACCTTC. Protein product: CASSRLGQVYGYTF.

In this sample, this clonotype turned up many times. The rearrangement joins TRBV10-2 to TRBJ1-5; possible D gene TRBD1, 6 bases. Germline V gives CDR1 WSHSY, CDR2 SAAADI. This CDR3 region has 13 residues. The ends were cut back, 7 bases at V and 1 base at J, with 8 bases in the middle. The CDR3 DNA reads TGCGCCAGCAAGGGGGTCAGCAATCAGCCCCAGCATTTT. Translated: CASKGVSNQPQHF.

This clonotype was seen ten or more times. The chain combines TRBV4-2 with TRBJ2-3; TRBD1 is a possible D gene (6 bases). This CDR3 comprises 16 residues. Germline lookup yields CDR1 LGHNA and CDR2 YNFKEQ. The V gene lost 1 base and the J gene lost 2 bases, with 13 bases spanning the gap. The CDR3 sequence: CASSQVRGDLTDTQYF. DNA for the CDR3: TGTGCCAGCAGCCAAGTCAGGGGCGACCTCACAGATACGCAGTATTTT.

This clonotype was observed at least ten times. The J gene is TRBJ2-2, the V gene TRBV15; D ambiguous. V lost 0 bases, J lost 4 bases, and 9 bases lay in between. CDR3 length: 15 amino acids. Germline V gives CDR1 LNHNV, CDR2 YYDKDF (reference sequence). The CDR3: CATSRDRVVTGELFF. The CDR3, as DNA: TGTGCCACCAGCAGAGATAGGGTTGTCACCGGGGAGCTGTTTTTT.

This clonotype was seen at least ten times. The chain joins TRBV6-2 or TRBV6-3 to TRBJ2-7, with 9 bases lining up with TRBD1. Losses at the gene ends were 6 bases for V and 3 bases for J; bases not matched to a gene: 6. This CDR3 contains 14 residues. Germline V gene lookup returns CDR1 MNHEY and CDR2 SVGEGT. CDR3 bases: TGTGCCAGCAGCCGAACGGGACAGGGCTACGAGCAGTACTTC. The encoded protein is CASSRTGQGYEQYF.

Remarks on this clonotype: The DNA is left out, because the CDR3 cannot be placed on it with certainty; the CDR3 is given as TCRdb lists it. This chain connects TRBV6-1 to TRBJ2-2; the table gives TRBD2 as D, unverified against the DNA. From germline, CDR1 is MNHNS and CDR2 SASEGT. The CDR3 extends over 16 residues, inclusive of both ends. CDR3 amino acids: CASTRLAGDTGELFFF.

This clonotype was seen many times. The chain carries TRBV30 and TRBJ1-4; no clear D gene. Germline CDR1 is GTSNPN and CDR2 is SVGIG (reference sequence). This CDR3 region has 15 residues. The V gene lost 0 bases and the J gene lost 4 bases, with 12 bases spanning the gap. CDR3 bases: TGTGCCTGGAGTGTACCCCGGCGGATTAATGAAAAACTGTTTTTT. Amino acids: CAWSVPRRINEKLFF.

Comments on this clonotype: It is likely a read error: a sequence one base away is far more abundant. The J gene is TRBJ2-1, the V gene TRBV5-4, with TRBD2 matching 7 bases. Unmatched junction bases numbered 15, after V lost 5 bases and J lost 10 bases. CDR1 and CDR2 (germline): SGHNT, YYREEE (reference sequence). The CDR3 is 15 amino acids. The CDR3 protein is CASRAGFLKGYEQFF. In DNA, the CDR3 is TGTGCCAGCAGAGCGGGATTCCTAAAGGGGTACGAGCAGTTCTTC.

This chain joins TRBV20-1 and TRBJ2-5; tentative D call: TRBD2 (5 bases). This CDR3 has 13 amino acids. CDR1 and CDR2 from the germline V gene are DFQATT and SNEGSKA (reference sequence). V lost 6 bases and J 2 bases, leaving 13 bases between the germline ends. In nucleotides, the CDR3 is TGCAGTGCGAACTTCGGGAATCAAGAGACCCAGTACTTC. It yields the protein CSANFGNQETQYF.

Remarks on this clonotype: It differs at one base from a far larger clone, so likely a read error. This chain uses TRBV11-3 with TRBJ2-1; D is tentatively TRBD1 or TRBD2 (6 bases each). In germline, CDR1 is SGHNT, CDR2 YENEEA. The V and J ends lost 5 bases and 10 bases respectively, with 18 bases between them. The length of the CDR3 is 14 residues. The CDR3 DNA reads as TGTGCCAGCAGCCTAGTGAGGGGGGCCCACGAGCAGTTCTTC. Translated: CASSLVRGAHEQFF.

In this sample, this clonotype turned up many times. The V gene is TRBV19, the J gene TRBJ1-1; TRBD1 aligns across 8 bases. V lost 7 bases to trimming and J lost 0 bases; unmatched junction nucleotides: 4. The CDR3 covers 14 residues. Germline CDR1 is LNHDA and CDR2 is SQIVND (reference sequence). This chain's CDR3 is CASNDRGMNTEAFF. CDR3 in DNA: TGTGCCAGTAACGACAGGGGAATGAACACTGAAGCTTTCTTT.

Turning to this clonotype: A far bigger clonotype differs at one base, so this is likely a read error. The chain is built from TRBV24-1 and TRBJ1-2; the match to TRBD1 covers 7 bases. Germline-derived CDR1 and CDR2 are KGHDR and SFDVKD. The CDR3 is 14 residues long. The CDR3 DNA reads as TGTGCCAGCAGTTTACAGGGGACATTCTATGGCTACACCTTC. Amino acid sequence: CASSLQGTFYGYTF.

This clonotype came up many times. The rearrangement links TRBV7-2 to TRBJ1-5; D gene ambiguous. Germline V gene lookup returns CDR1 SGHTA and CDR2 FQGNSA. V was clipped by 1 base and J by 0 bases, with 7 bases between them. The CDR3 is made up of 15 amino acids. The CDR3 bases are TGTGCCAGCAGCTTAGAACACTATAGCAATCAGCCCCAGCATTTT. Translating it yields CASSLEHYSNQPQHF.

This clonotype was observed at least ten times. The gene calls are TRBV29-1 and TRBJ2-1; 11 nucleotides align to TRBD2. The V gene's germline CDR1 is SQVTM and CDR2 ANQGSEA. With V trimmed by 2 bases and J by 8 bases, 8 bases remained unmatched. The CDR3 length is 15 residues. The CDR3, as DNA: TGCAGCGTTGAACCCTCTAGCGGGAGGTTCGATGAGCAGTTCTTC. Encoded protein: CSVEPSSGRFDEQFF.